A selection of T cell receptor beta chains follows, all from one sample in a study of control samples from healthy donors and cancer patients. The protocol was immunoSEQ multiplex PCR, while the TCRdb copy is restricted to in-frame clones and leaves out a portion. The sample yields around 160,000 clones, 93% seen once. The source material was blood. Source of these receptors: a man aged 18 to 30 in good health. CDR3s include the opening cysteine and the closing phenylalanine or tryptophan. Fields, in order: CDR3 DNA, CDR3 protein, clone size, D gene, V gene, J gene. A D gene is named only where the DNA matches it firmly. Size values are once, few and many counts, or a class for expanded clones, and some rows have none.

CDR3nt: TGTGCCAGCAAATACGGCGGGAGGCCCGGGGAGCTGTTTTTT
CDR3aa: CASKYGGRPGELFF
abundance: NA
d_gene: TRBD2
v_gene: TRBV28
j_gene: TRBJ2-2

CDR3nt: TGTGCCAGTAGGACTTCTTCGGGACTAGCGGGAGGGTACAATGAGCAGTTCTTC
CDR3aa: CASRTSSGLAGGYNEQFF
abundance: NA
d_gene: TRBD2
v_gene: TRBV19
j_gene: TRBJ2-1

CDR3nt: TGTGCCAGCAGCTGGGGGGAAAATCAGCCCCAGCATTTT
CDR3aa: CASSWGENQPQHF
abundance: once
d_gene: NA
v_gene: TRBV5-4
j_gene: TRBJ1-5

CDR3nt: TGTGCCAGCAGCTTAGTAGTCGGCCGACGGGAGACCCAGTACTTC
CDR3aa: CASSLVVGRRETQYF
abundance: NA
d_gene: NA
v_gene: TRBV7-6
j_gene: TRBJ2-5

CDR3nt: TGTGCCAGCAGCTACTTCGACAGGGCGGTCTACGAGCAGTACTTC
CDR3aa: CASSYFDRAVYEQYF
abundance: NA
d_gene: TRBD1
v_gene: TRBV7-2
j_gene: TRBJ2-7

CDR3nt: TGTGCCAGCAGCTTAGATGGCGGGAGCGCAGATACGCAGTATTTT
CDR3aa: CASSLDGGSADTQYF
abundance: NA
d_gene: TRBD2
v_gene: TRBV11-3
j_gene: TRBJ2-3

CDR3nt: TGTGCCAGCTCACCACAGGAGGGGGCCGGGGAGCTGTTTTTT
CDR3aa: CASSPQEGAGELFF
abundance: NA
d_gene: NA
v_gene: TRBV18
j_gene: TRBJ2-2

CDR3nt: TGTGCCAGCAGGGGAGACAGGGGTACAGAGACCCAGTACTTC
CDR3aa: CASRGDRGTETQYF
abundance: NA
d_gene: TRBD1
v_gene: TRBV6-4
j_gene: TRBJ2-5

CDR3nt: TGTGCCAGCAGTCGGGACAGGGAATTGTCTGGCTACACCTTC
CDR3aa: CASSRDRELSGYTF
abundance: NA
d_gene: TRBD1
v_gene: TRBV28
j_gene: TRBJ1-2

CDR3nt: TGTGCCAGCAGCCACGGACACCCGAACACTGAAGCTTTCTTT
CDR3aa: CASSHGHPNTEAFF
abundance: NA
d_gene: NA
v_gene: TRBV3-1/TRBV3-2
j_gene: TRBJ1-1

CDR3nt: TGCGCCTCGTCCAGGGTTCAAGAGACCCAGTACTTC
CDR3aa: CASSRVQETQYF
abundance: NA
d_gene: NA
v_gene: TRBV10-2
j_gene: TRBJ2-5

CDR3nt: TGTGCCAGTAGTATAATCCCCTCGACAGGCAACACTGAAGCTTTCTTT
CDR3aa: CASSIIPSTGNTEAFF
abundance: once
d_gene: NA
v_gene: TRBV19
j_gene: TRBJ1-1

CDR3nt: TGCGCCAGCAGTGAGGCACAGATTGACACTGAAGCTTTCTTT
CDR3aa: CASSEAQIDTEAFF
abundance: NA
d_gene: NA
v_gene: TRBV10-1
j_gene: TRBJ1-1

CDR3nt: TGTGCCAGCAGCACGATGGACAGGCTTAACAATGAGCAGTTCTTC
CDR3aa: CASSTMDRLNNEQFF
abundance: NA
d_gene: TRBD1
v_gene: TRBV7-6
j_gene: TRBJ2-1

CDR3nt: TGTGCCAGCAGCTTAAAAACAGAGACCCAGTACTTC
CDR3aa: CASSLKTETQYF
abundance: NA
d_gene: NA
v_gene: TRBV7-2
j_gene: TRBJ2-5

CDR3nt: TGTGCCAGCAGTCGGGGCACAGGGGAGCCCTACGAGCAGTACTTC
CDR3aa: CASSRGTGEPYEQYF
abundance: NA
d_gene: TRBD1
v_gene: TRBV6-5
j_gene: TRBJ2-7

CDR3nt: TGCGCCAGCAGCTTAACAGGGCCGGGGCAGCCCCAGCATTTT
CDR3aa: CASSLTGPGQPQHF
abundance: NA
d_gene: NA
v_gene: TRBV5-1
j_gene: TRBJ1-5

CDR3nt: TGCGCCAGCAGCTTGGTCCCTGACAGGGCGGAGACCCAGTACTTC
CDR3aa: CASSLVPDRAETQYF
abundance: NA
d_gene: TRBD1
v_gene: TRBV5-1
j_gene: TRBJ2-5

CDR3nt: TGTGCCAGCAGCCAAGATCGGCTACAGCCCCAGCATTTT
CDR3aa: CASSQDRLQPQHF
abundance: NA
d_gene: NA
v_gene: TRBV3-1/TRBV3-2
j_gene: TRBJ1-5

CDR3nt: TGTGCCAGTAGCCGAACAGGGTCCAACACTGAAGCTTTCTTT
CDR3aa: CASSRTGSNTEAFF
abundance: few
d_gene: NA
v_gene: TRBV19
j_gene: TRBJ1-1

CDR3nt: TGTGCCAGCAGTTACTCGAAGGGACCGAACACTGAAGCTTTCTTT
CDR3aa: CASSYSKGPNTEAFF
abundance: NA
d_gene: NA
v_gene: TRBV6-5
j_gene: TRBJ1-1

CDR3nt: TGTGCCAGCAGCCAAGGGACATACTACGAGCAGTACTTC
CDR3aa: CASSQGTYYEQYF
abundance: NA
d_gene: NA
v_gene: TRBV5-5
j_gene: TRBJ2-7

CDR3nt: TGTGCCATCAGTGTAGGACAGGGAGCCAGTGAGCAGTACTTC
CDR3aa: CAISVGQGASEQYF
abundance: NA
d_gene: TRBD1
v_gene: TRBV10-3
j_gene: TRBJ2-7

CDR3nt: TGTGCCAGCAGTTTGAGACAGGCAGATACGCAGTATTTT
CDR3aa: CASSLRQADTQYF
abundance: NA
d_gene: NA
v_gene: TRBV27
j_gene: TRBJ2-3

CDR3nt: TGTGCCAGCTCCCCCGGGACCAGAAATGAAAAACTGTTTTTT
CDR3aa: CASSPGTRNEKLFF
abundance: NA
d_gene: NA
v_gene: TRBV18
j_gene: TRBJ1-4

CDR3nt: TGTGCCAGCAGCCGAGGCCCGACTAGCGGAGAGACCCAGTACTTC
CDR3aa: CASSRGPTSGETQYF
abundance: NA
d_gene: TRBD2
v_gene: TRBV7-9
j_gene: TRBJ2-5

CDR3nt: TGTGCCAGCAGCCCCGGACTAGCGGGAGCGTACTACGAGCAGTACTTC
CDR3aa: CASSPGLAGAYYEQYF
abundance: NA
d_gene: TRBD2
v_gene: TRBV3-1/TRBV3-2
j_gene: TRBJ2-7

CDR3nt: TGTGCCAGCAGCTACCTAACAGGGAACACCGGGGAGCTGTTTTTT
CDR3aa: CASSYLTGNTGELFF
abundance: NA
d_gene: NA
v_gene: TRBV6-5
j_gene: TRBJ2-2

CDR3nt: TGTGCCGGTGGCTCTGGAAACACCATATATTTT
CDR3aa: CAGGSGNTIYF
abundance: NA
d_gene: NA
v_gene: TRBV28
j_gene: TRBJ1-3

CDR3nt: TGTGCCTGGATGGGGGACAGAGGTAGCGGCTACACCTTC
CDR3aa: CAWMGDRGSGYTF
abundance: NA
d_gene: TRBD1
v_gene: TRBV30
j_gene: TRBJ1-2

CDR3nt: TGTGCCAGCAGTTTAGAACAGGGGCTCGAGCAGTACTTC
CDR3aa: CASSLEQGLEQYF
abundance: NA
d_gene: TRBD1
v_gene: TRBV12-3/TRBV12-4
j_gene: TRBJ2-7

CDR3nt: TGTGCCAGCAGCCCGTGGCGGGGGGATAATAAAACCTCCTACAATGAGCAGTTCTTC
CDR3aa: CASSPWRGDNKTSYNEQFF
abundance: NA
d_gene: NA
v_gene: TRBV21-1
j_gene: TRBJ2-1

CDR3nt: TGTGCCAGCACTTATGACAGGGGGGAGGTCGAAAAACTGTTTTTT
CDR3aa: CASTYDRGEVEKLFF
abundance: NA
d_gene: TRBD1
v_gene: TRBV6-6
j_gene: TRBJ1-4

CDR3nt: TGTGCCTGGAAGCGGGTAGAGACAAGCTATGGCTACACCTTC
CDR3aa: CAWKRVETSYGYTF
abundance: NA
d_gene: NA
v_gene: TRBV30
j_gene: TRBJ1-2

CDR3nt: TGTGCCAGTAGTATTTTTGGGAGTCCGATCTACGAGCAGTACTTC
CDR3aa: CASSIFGSPIYEQYF
abundance: NA
d_gene: NA
v_gene: TRBV19
j_gene: TRBJ2-7

CDR3nt: TGCGCCAGCAGCCAAGGCGACTCAACTAATGAAAAACTGTTTTTT
CDR3aa: CASSQGDSTNEKLFF
abundance: NA
d_gene: NA
v_gene: TRBV4-1
j_gene: TRBJ1-4

CDR3nt: TGTGCCAGCAGTTACTTCGGGACAGGGGTGGAGACCCAGTACTTC
CDR3aa: CASSYFGTGVETQYF
abundance: NA
d_gene: TRBD1
v_gene: TRBV6-6
j_gene: TRBJ2-5

CDR3nt: TGTGCCAGCAGTGAACTTGGGACGCCGTTCGATACGCAGTATTTT
CDR3aa: CASSELGTPFDTQYF
abundance: NA
d_gene: NA
v_gene: TRBV6-1
j_gene: TRBJ2-3

CDR3nt: TGTGCCAGCAGTGAAGGGACAGGCCTACGTCAGCCCCAGCATTTT
CDR3aa: CASSEGTGLRQPQHF
abundance: NA
d_gene: TRBD1
v_gene: TRBV6-1
j_gene: TRBJ1-5

CDR3nt: TGTGCCAGCAGGTTCGGGGACAGAATTAATTCACCCCTCCACTTT
CDR3aa: CASRFGDRINSPLHF
abundance: NA
d_gene: TRBD1
v_gene: TRBV11-2
j_gene: TRBJ1-6

CDR3nt: TGTGCCAGCAGTGAAGGGGCAGGGGGCCCGTACGAGCAGTACTTC
CDR3aa: CASSEGAGGPYEQYF
abundance: NA
d_gene: TRBD1
v_gene: TRBV2
j_gene: TRBJ2-7

CDR3nt: TGTGCCAGCAATCTCCCCCAGGGAAGTTTAATGTCACCCCTCCACTTT
CDR3aa: CASNLPQGSLMSPLHF
abundance: NA
d_gene: NA
v_gene: TRBV28
j_gene: TRBJ1-6

CDR3nt: TGTGCCACCGAGGGGGACACCGCTGAAGCTTTCTTT
CDR3aa: CATEGDTAEAFF
abundance: NA
d_gene: NA
v_gene: TRBV6-6
j_gene: TRBJ1-1

CDR3nt: TGCGCCAGCAGCCAAGAGTCGGGGATTCAACTTGGCTACACCTTC
CDR3aa: CASSQESGIQLGYTF
abundance: NA
d_gene: NA
v_gene: TRBV4-1
j_gene: TRBJ1-2

CDR3nt: TGCAGCGCGACAGGGGTTCGGAGCTACACCTTC
CDR3aa: CSATGVRSYTF
abundance: NA
d_gene: TRBD1
v_gene: TRBV29-1
j_gene: TRBJ1-2

CDR3nt: TGTGCCAGCATTGACTCCGGGACTTTCTACAATGAGCAGTTCTTC
CDR3aa: CASIDSGTFYNEQFF
abundance: NA
d_gene: NA
v_gene: TRBV6-5
j_gene: TRBJ2-1

CDR3nt: TGTGCCAGCAGTCCGGGGGCCGAGGTCATGAACACTGAAGCTTTCTTT
CDR3aa: CASSPGAEVMNTEAFF
abundance: NA
d_gene: NA
v_gene: TRBV27
j_gene: TRBJ1-1

CDR3nt: TGTGCCACCAGTGTCCGAGATACGCAGTATTTT
CDR3aa: CATSVRDTQYF
abundance: NA
d_gene: NA
v_gene: TRBV24-1
j_gene: TRBJ2-3

CDR3nt: TGTGCCACCAGCAGAGATCGTGAGGGAGGGAATGAGCAGTTCTTC
CDR3aa: CATSRDREGGNEQFF
abundance: NA
d_gene: TRBD2
v_gene: TRBV15
j_gene: TRBJ2-1

CDR3nt: TGTGCCAGCAGTTCCGAAAGGCCGGGACTACAGTACGAGCAGTACTTC
CDR3aa: CASSSERPGLQYEQYF
abundance: NA
d_gene: TRBD2
v_gene: TRBV7-9
j_gene: TRBJ2-7

CDR3nt: TGTGCCAGCTCACCCACGGGCAGGGGAGGGACCTACAATGAGCAGTTCTTC
CDR3aa: CASSPTGRGGTYNEQFF
abundance: NA
d_gene: NA
v_gene: TRBV18
j_gene: TRBJ2-1

CDR3nt: TGTGCCACCAGTGATAGGTTACAGGGTGGCACCGGGGAGCTGTTTTTT
CDR3aa: CATSDRLQGGTGELFF
abundance: NA
d_gene: NA
v_gene: TRBV24-1
j_gene: TRBJ2-2

CDR3nt: TGTGCCAGCAGCGTAAGGGAAGCGGGAATCACAGATACGCAGTATTTT
CDR3aa: CASSVREAGITDTQYF
abundance: NA
d_gene: TRBD2
v_gene: TRBV9
j_gene: TRBJ2-3

CDR3nt: TGTGCCAGCAGTTTGGGACAGGGGGCGCATCTGGGTGAGCAGTTCTTC
CDR3aa: CASSLGQGAHLGEQFF
abundance: NA
d_gene: TRBD1
v_gene: TRBV6-5
j_gene: TRBJ2-1

CDR3nt: TGTGCCAGCAGCGGAATGGGGGGGCTCTCCTATAATTCACCCCTCCACTTT
CDR3aa: CASSGMGGLSYNSPLHF
abundance: NA
d_gene: NA
v_gene: TRBV7-9
j_gene: TRBJ1-6

CDR3nt: TGTGCCAGCAGCTTGGCCGACTCTGGAAACACCATATATTTT
CDR3aa: CASSLADSGNTIYF
abundance: NA
d_gene: NA
v_gene: TRBV5-6
j_gene: TRBJ1-3

CDR3nt: TGTGCCAGCAGCGTAGCTGGGACTCCAACCTACGAGCAGTACTTC
CDR3aa: CASSVAGTPTYEQYF
abundance: few
d_gene: NA
v_gene: TRBV9
j_gene: TRBJ2-7

CDR3nt: TGTGCCAGCAGCCCCCCGTCTGGAGATGGGAACACTGAAGCTTTCTTT
CDR3aa: CASSPPSGDGNTEAFF
abundance: NA
d_gene: NA
v_gene: TRBV4-2
j_gene: TRBJ1-1

CDR3nt: TGCGCCAGCAGCGTCGGGGGACAGGGGCCCTACGAGCAGTACTTC
CDR3aa: CASSVGGQGPYEQYF
abundance: NA
d_gene: TRBD1
v_gene: TRBV4-1
j_gene: TRBJ2-7